The sequence of this TCR beta chain was determined in a study of PD-L1 blockade in urothelial cancer. For the study at large: Patients had undergone 0 to 3 prior chemotherapy regimens. At 6 weeks and at 3 weeks (second dose) after treatment start, blood was analyzed.

The repertoire was sequenced with immunoSEQ multiplex PCR; TCRdb's copy has only in-frame clones and lacks some. The sample carries tens of thousands of clones, around 84% recorded once. The CDR3 loop spans 15 amino acids. Trimming removed 2 bases from V and 3 bases from J, with 13 bases in between. Germline V gene sequence: CDR1 SGHVS, CDR2 FQNEAQ. Time point: pretreatment peripheral blood. The TCR was taken from a woman between 65 and 79 years old with urothelial cancer. The sample consisted of PBMCs, taken around atezolizumab (anti-PD-L1) treatment. The chain joins TRBV7-8 to TRBJ1-2; no definite D call. The CDR3 loop is CASSLQEGTDYGYTF. The CDR3, as DNA: TGTGCCAGCAGCTTACAGGAGGGTACAGACTATGGCTACACCTTC.